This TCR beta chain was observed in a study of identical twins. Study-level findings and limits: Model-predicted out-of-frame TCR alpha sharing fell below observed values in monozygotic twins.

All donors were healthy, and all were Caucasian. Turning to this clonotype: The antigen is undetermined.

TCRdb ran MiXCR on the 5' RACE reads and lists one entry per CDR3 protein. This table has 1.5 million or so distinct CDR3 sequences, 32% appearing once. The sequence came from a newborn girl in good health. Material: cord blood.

The CDR3 DNA is TGCGCCAGCAGCTTTGCCCTACAAGCAAATGAGCAGTTCTTC. This codes for CASSFALQANEQFF. The V gene is TRBV5-1, the J gene TRBJ2-1; no clear D. Germline values: CDR1 SGHRS, CDR2 YFSETQ. V lost 2 bases to trimming and J lost 7 bases, with 13 bases between them. This CDR3 is 14 amino acids long.